This TCR beta chain was retrieved from a study of T cells after yellow fever vaccination. Regarding the study as a whole: Weaker, the secondary response peaked sooner, at day 5 versus 15. Post-booster repertoires again held most primary-vaccination clones (96% CD4, over 80% CD8).

Universal primer sites and UMIs were introduced during 5'RACE template-switching synthesis of TCR cDNA. TCRdb re-called the 5' RACE reads through MiXCR, storing one row per CDR3 protein. The table includes roughly 85,000 distinct CDR3 sequences, 13% detected once. This clonotype has just a few counts. The sample was CD8+ T cells not binding an NS4B(214-222) dextramer, sorted from PBMCs, taken less than 25 days after the first yellow fever vaccination. This receptor was identified in a man aged 18 to 30 who received the YFV17D yellow fever vaccine.

The CDR3 DNA reads as TGTGCCAGCAGCTTAGGACCGCTGAAGGCTGAAGCTTTCTTT. Translating it yields CASSLGPLKAEAFF. This chain uses TRBV7-6 with TRBJ1-1; D is uncertain. V was cut by 1 base and J by 6 bases, with 12 bases left in between. The CDR3 contains 14 residues. Germline values: CDR1 SGHVS, CDR2 FNYEAQ.